A selection of T cell receptor beta chains follows, all from one sample in a study of cytomegalovirus exposure and HLA in healthy donors. Data came from immunoSEQ multiplex PCR; TCRdb stores just in-frame clones and leaves some out. In the table there are some 96,000 clones, roughly three quarters of which are singletons. Material for sequencing was PBMCs. All receptors come from an older woman in good health and CMV-seronegative. Each CDR3 is given with its conserved first and last residue. A D gene is named only where the DNA matches it firmly. Rows give clone size only sometimes, using once, few, many, or a class for an expanded clone.

d_call	v_call	clone_size	j_call	cdr3_aa	cdr3_nt
TRBD1	TRBV9	NA	TRBJ1-4	CASSEGQGLNEKLFF	TGTGCCAGCAGCGAAGGACAGGGGCTTAATGAAAAACTGTTTTTT
NA	TRBV11-2	NA	TRBJ1-1	CASSLRVNTEAFF	TGTGCCAGCAGCTTACGGGTGAACACTGAAGCTTTCTTT
TRBD1	TRBV30	NA	TRBJ1-1	CAWAPGDSGFVLAFF	TGTGCCTGGGCCCCTGGGGACAGCGGTTTTGTGTTAGCTTTCTTT
NA	TRBV27	NA	TRBJ2-1	CASSFTTGWTYNEQFF	TGTGCCAGCAGTTTTACCACAGGGTGGACCTACAATGAGCAGTTCTTC
TRBD2	TRBV5-4	few	TRBJ2-3	CASSLVGGGTDTQYF	TGTGCCAGCAGCTTGGTGGGGGGGGGCACAGATACGCAGTATTTT
NA	TRBV5-1	NA	TRBJ2-1	CASSFSGGLYNEQFF	TGCGCCAGCAGCTTCTCAGGGGGACTCTACAATGAGCAGTTCTTC
TRBD1	TRBV19	NA	TRBJ1-5	CASTHQDREGQPQHF	TGTGCCAGTACGCACCAAGACAGGGAAGGGCAGCCCCAGCATTTT
TRBD1	TRBV7-9	NA	TRBJ2-3	CASSFDRGRDTQYF	TGTGCCAGCAGCTTCGACAGGGGGAGAGATACGCAGTATTTT
NA	TRBV12-5	NA	TRBJ2-3	CASGYALSAADTQYF	TGTGCTAGTGGTTATGCACTCTCCGCGGCAGATACGCAGTATTTT
TRBD1	TRBV15	NA	TRBJ2-7	CATSRIRLKLGTGYEQYF	TGTGCCACCAGCAGGATTAGACTCAAATTGGGGACAGGGTACGAGCAGTACTTC
NA	TRBV6-1	few	TRBJ1-1	CASSQTGNTEAFF	TGTGCCAGCAGCCAAACAGGGAACACTGAAGCTTTCTTT
TRBD1	TRBV30	NA	TRBJ2-4	CAWNTGGQNIQYF	TGTGCCTGGAATACAGGGGGCCAAAACATTCAGTACTTC
TRBD1	TRBV4-2	NA	TRBJ1-2	CASSQEGGQGHYGYTF	TGTGCCAGCAGCCAAGAGGGGGGACAGGGCCACTATGGCTACACCTTC
TRBD1	TRBV29-1	NA	TRBJ1-1	CSVEGQGYTEAFF	TGCAGCGTCGAGGGACAGGGGTACACTGAAGCTTTCTTT
NA	TRBV6-6	NA	TRBJ2-7	CASSYGGSYEQYF	TGTGCCAGCAGTTACGGCGGATCCTACGAGCAGTACTTC
NA	TRBV4-3	NA	TRBJ1-1	CASKKGGNTEAFF	TGCGCCAGTAAGAAAGGGGGGAACACTGAAGCTTTCTTT
TRBD2	TRBV28	NA	TRBJ2-7	CASSFSGGNYEQYF	TGTGCCAGCAGTTTTAGCGGGGGGAACTACGAGCAGTACTTC
TRBD1	TRBV5-6	NA	TRBJ2-1	CASSLDTGDEQFF	TGTGCCAGCAGCCTCGACACAGGGGATGAGCAGTTCTTC
NA	TRBV5-4	once	TRBJ1-1	CASSRFQGSDTEAFF	TGTGCCAGCAGCCGGTTTCAGGGGAGTGATACTGAAGCTTTCTTT
NA	TRBV7-9	few	TRBJ2-1	CASSLASGIPYNEQFF	TGTGCCAGCAGCTTAGCATCAGGGATCCCCTACAATGAGCAGTTCTTC
TRBD2	TRBV2	NA	TRBJ2-1	CASSSGLATYNEQFF	TGTGCCAGCAGTTCCGGACTAGCGACCTACAATGAGCAGTTCTTC
NA	TRBV25-1	NA	TRBJ1-1	CASSVGTEAFF	TGTGCCAGCAGTGTCGGGACAGAAGCTTTCTTT
TRBD1	TRBV19	NA	TRBJ1-1	CASSTQGVATTEAFF	TGTGCCAGTAGTACACAGGGGGTCGCCACTACTGAAGCTTTCTTT
TRBD1	TRBV4-3	NA	TRBJ2-1	CASSEGAYNEQFF	TGCGCCAGCAGCGAGGGGGCATACAATGAGCAGTTCTTC
NA	TRBV18	NA	TRBJ1-2	CASSPPGGPYGYTF	TGTGCCAGCTCACCACCGGGGGGTCCCTATGGCTACACCTTC
TRBD2	TRBV7-9	NA	TRBJ2-1	CASSLALAGGVEQFF	TGTGCCAGCAGCTTAGCCCTAGCGGGAGGCGTTGAGCAGTTCTTC
NA	TRBV19	NA	TRBJ2-5	CASSIGFRQETQYF	TGTGCCAGTAGTATTGGGTTCAGGCAAGAGACCCAGTACTTC
TRBD1	TRBV28	few	TRBJ2-7	CASSSAGTGGAGEQYF	TGTGCCAGCAGTTCTGCCGGGACAGGGGGTGCGGGCGAGCAGTACTTC
NA	TRBV2	NA	TRBJ1-2	CASRGQIINYGYTF	TGTGCCAGCAGAGGACAGATTATTAACTATGGCTACACCTTC
NA	TRBV28	once	TRBJ1-1	CASSFRTVMNTEAFF	TGTGCCAGCAGTTTTAGAACAGTCATGAACACTGAAGCTTTCTTT
TRBD1	TRBV7-8	NA	TRBJ2-1	CASSLQTGGHNEQFF	TGTGCCAGCAGCCTGCAGACAGGGGGCCACAATGAGCAGTTCTTC
NA	TRBV30	NA	TRBJ1-6	CAWSVRAGPAYLHF	TGTGCCTGGAGTGTAAGGGCAGGGCCCGCCTACCTCCACTTT
NA	TRBV4-3	NA	TRBJ1-2	CASSLHAGYGYTF	TGCGCCAGCAGCCTTCATGCGGGCTATGGCTACACCTTC
NA	TRBV21-1	NA	TRBJ2-1	CASSLPEDSSSYNEQFF	TGTGCCAGCAGCCTTCCTGAGGACTCGAGCTCCTACAATGAGCAGTTCTTC
TRBD1	TRBV15	once	TRBJ2-7	CATRGGGEQYF	TGTGCCACCAGAGGGGGCGGCGAGCAGTACTTC
TRBD1	TRBV30	few	TRBJ2-4	CAWSVSDRALRGKNIQYF	TGTGCCTGGAGCGTCTCTGACAGGGCACTCAGGGGCAAAAACATTCAGTACTTC
TRBD1	TRBV27	NA	TRBJ2-7	CASSFGQGAREQYF	TGTGCCAGCAGTTTTGGACAGGGGGCAAGGGAGCAGTACTTC
TRBD1	TRBV29-1	NA	TRBJ2-7	CSVTTGNTYEQYF	TGCAGCGTTACGACAGGGAACACCTACGAGCAGTACTTC
NA	TRBV4-3	NA	TRBJ1-5	CAGREGRYSNQPQHF	TGCGCCGGCAGGGAGGGGCGTTATAGCAATCAGCCCCAGCATTTT
NA	TRBV5-1	NA	TRBJ1-2	CASRPRAGGYGYTF	TGCGCCAGCAGACCGAGGGCGGGGGGGTATGGCTACACCTTC
NA	TRBV7-9	NA	TRBJ2-3	CASSLTRGDTQYF	TGTGCCAGCAGCTTGACCAGAGGGGATACGCAGTATTTT
TRBD1	TRBV7-6	NA	TRBJ1-5	CASSHGTGNQPQHF	TGTGCCAGCAGCCACGGGACAGGGAATCAGCCCCAGCATTTT
NA	TRBV28	NA	TRBJ2-1	CASSLGQNNEQFF	TGTGCCAGCAGTTTAGGACAAAACAATGAGCAGTTCTTC
NA	TRBV6-5	NA	TRBJ1-2	CASKFGLGRAYGYTF	TGTGCCAGCAAGTTTGGGTTGGGCAGGGCCTATGGCTACACCTTC